These T cell receptor beta chains were read from a single sample in a study of blood T cell repertoires in COVID-19. Sequencing used immunoSEQ multiplex PCR; TCRdb keeps in-frame clones, though not all of them. The sample contains roughly 200,000 clones, more than 85% of which appear only once. The specimen sequenced was peripheral blood. Receptors were obtained from a woman aged 45 to 65 with COVID-19, enrolled during active disease. The CDR3 runs from the conserved cysteine through the conserved F or W. The D gene is left open where the match is weak. Expanded clones are given a class, and other clones once, few, many or no size at all.

cdr3_aa: CASSLAVLNSPLHF; cdr3_nt: TGTGCCAGCAGCTTAGCGGTACTTAATTCACCCCTCCACTTT; d_call: .; j_call: TRBJ1-6; clone_size: .; v_call: TRBV11-2; cdr3_length: 14
cdr3_aa: CASTPAGVWKDTQYF; cdr3_nt: TGTGCCAGCACCCCGGCAGGGGTATGGAAAGATACGCAGTATTTT; d_call: .; j_call: TRBJ2-3; clone_size: .; v_call: TRBV3-1/TRBV3-2; cdr3_length: 15
cdr3_aa: CASSITANTGELFF; cdr3_nt: TGTGCCAGCTCCATCACAGCGAACACCGGGGAGCTGTTTTTT; d_call: .; j_call: TRBJ2-2; clone_size: .; v_call: TRBV25-1; cdr3_length: 14
cdr3_aa: CASSLEAGRAFDTQYF; cdr3_nt: TGTGCCAGCAGCTTAGAGGCAGGCCGCGCATTTGATACGCAGTATTTT; d_call: .; j_call: TRBJ2-3; clone_size: .; v_call: TRBV7-6; cdr3_length: 16
cdr3_aa: CASSTERGISYGELFF; cdr3_nt: TGTGCCAGTAGCACGGAGCGGGGGATATCTTACGGGGAGCTGTTTTTT; d_call: TRBD2; j_call: TRBJ2-2; clone_size: once; v_call: TRBV19; cdr3_length: 16
cdr3_aa: CASSLSGRVTEAFF; cdr3_nt: TGTGCCAGCAGTTTATCGGGCAGGGTGACTGAAGCTTTCTTT; d_call: .; j_call: TRBJ1-1; clone_size: .; v_call: TRBV27; cdr3_length: 14
cdr3_aa: CASSPGQGATDTQYF; cdr3_nt: TGTGCCAGCAGCCCGGGACAGGGGGCCACAGATACGCAGTATTTT; d_call: TRBD1; j_call: TRBJ2-3; clone_size: .; v_call: TRBV5-8; cdr3_length: 15
cdr3_aa: CASRLHRGASYNSPLHF; cdr3_nt: TGTGCCAGCAGGCTCCACAGGGGGGCCTCCTATAATTCACCCCTCCACTTT; d_call: TRBD1; j_call: TRBJ1-6; clone_size: .; v_call: TRBV7-7; cdr3_length: 17
cdr3_aa: CASSDRTWTGGRNEQFF; cdr3_nt: TGTGCCAGCAGTGACCGAACCTGGACAGGGGGTCGGAATGAGCAGTTCTTC; d_call: TRBD1; j_call: TRBJ2-1; clone_size: .; v_call: TRBV6-1; cdr3_length: 17
cdr3_aa: CASSDRDRNTEAFF; cdr3_nt: TGTGCCAGCAGTGATAGGGACAGGAACACTGAAGCTTTCTTT; d_call: TRBD1; j_call: TRBJ1-1; clone_size: .; v_call: TRBV6-1; cdr3_length: 14
cdr3_aa: CAISESHTRAAYNEQFF; cdr3_nt: TGTGCCATCAGTGAGTCGCACACCAGGGCAGCCTACAATGAGCAGTTCTTC; d_call: .; j_call: TRBJ2-1; clone_size: .; v_call: TRBV10-3; cdr3_length: 17
cdr3_aa: CASSLRGGADTQYF; cdr3_nt: TGCGCCAGCAGCTTGCGGGGAGGGGCAGATACGCAGTATTTT; d_call: TRBD2; j_call: TRBJ2-3; clone_size: .; v_call: TRBV5-1; cdr3_length: 14
cdr3_aa: CASGLGQGIKRGYTF; cdr3_nt: TGTGCTAGTGGTTTGGGACAGGGTATTAAGAGAGGCTACACCTTC; d_call: TRBD1; j_call: TRBJ1-2; clone_size: many; v_call: TRBV12-5; cdr3_length: 15
cdr3_aa: CASRDRGNTEAFF; cdr3_nt: TGTGCCAGCAGGGACAGGGGGAACACTGAAGCTTTCTTT; d_call: TRBD1; j_call: TRBJ1-1; clone_size: .; v_call: TRBV25-1; cdr3_length: 13
cdr3_aa: CASSRLAGGRGQPQHF; cdr3_nt: TGTGCCAGTAGTAGGTTGGCAGGGGGCAGAGGTCAGCCCCAGCATTTT; d_call: TRBD1; j_call: TRBJ1-5; clone_size: .; v_call: TRBV19; cdr3_length: 16
cdr3_aa: CASSELTGNNYGYTF; cdr3_nt: TGTGCCAGCAGTGAATTAACAGGAAATAACTATGGCTACACCTTC; d_call: .; j_call: TRBJ1-2; clone_size: few; v_call: TRBV6-1; cdr3_length: 15
cdr3_aa: CASSLGGPGRRVEQFF; cdr3_nt: TGTGCCAGCAGTTTAGGAGGGCCAGGGAGGCGAGTTGAGCAGTTCTTC; d_call: .; j_call: TRBJ2-1; clone_size: .; v_call: TRBV27; cdr3_length: 16
cdr3_aa: CASISDRGRPGELFF; cdr3_nt: TGTGCCAGTATTTCGGACAGGGGAAGGCCCGGGGAGCTGTTTTTT; d_call: TRBD1; j_call: TRBJ2-2; clone_size: many; v_call: TRBV19; cdr3_length: 15
cdr3_aa: CASSFRDRGEQYF; cdr3_nt: TGTGCCAGCAGTTTCCGGGACAGGGGCGAGCAGTACTTC; d_call: TRBD1; j_call: TRBJ2-7; clone_size: .; v_call: TRBV6-2/TRBV6-3; cdr3_length: 13
cdr3_aa: CASSTGGALPGNTIYF; cdr3_nt: TGTGCCAGCAGCACCGGAGGGGCCTTGCCTGGAAACACCATATATTTT; d_call: .; j_call: TRBJ1-3; clone_size: .; v_call: TRBV5-6; cdr3_length: 16
cdr3_aa: CASSLRGQETQYF; cdr3_nt: TGCGCCAGCAGCTTGCGAGGGCAAGAGACCCAGTACTTC; d_call: .; j_call: TRBJ2-5; clone_size: .; v_call: TRBV5-1; cdr3_length: 13
cdr3_aa: CASSLNGPSGANVLTF; cdr3_nt: TGCGCCAGCAGCTTGAATGGCCCCTCTGGGGCCAACGTCCTGACTTTC; d_call: .; j_call: TRBJ2-6; clone_size: .; v_call: TRBV5-1; cdr3_length: 16
cdr3_aa: CASSIRSNYGTGSRNEQFF; cdr3_nt: TGTGCCAGTAGTATCCGCTCTAACTACGGGACAGGGTCTAGAAATGAGCAGTTCTTC; d_call: TRBD1; j_call: TRBJ2-1; clone_size: .; v_call: TRBV19; cdr3_length: 19
cdr3_aa: CAIRTGDTGELFF; cdr3_nt: TGTGCCATCCGCACAGGGGACACCGGGGAGCTGTTTTTT; d_call: TRBD1; j_call: TRBJ2-2; clone_size: .; v_call: TRBV10-3; cdr3_length: 13
cdr3_aa: CASSYRTFGGSNTEAFF; cdr3_nt: TGTGCCAGCAGTTACCGGACTTTCGGAGGGTCGAACACTGAAGCTTTCTTT; d_call: .; j_call: TRBJ1-1; clone_size: .; v_call: TRBV6-2/TRBV6-3; cdr3_length: 17
cdr3_aa: CASSTQYEQFF; cdr3_nt: TGTGCCAGCAGTACACAGTATGAGCAGTTCTTC; d_call: .; j_call: TRBJ2-1; clone_size: .; v_call: TRBV6-6; cdr3_length: 11
cdr3_aa: CASSEDTYSNQPQHF; cdr3_nt: TGTGCCAGCAGTGAAGACACGTATAGCAATCAGCCCCAGCATTTT; d_call: .; j_call: TRBJ1-5; clone_size: .; v_call: TRBV6-1; cdr3_length: 15
cdr3_aa: CASSLIQGGDYGYTF; cdr3_nt: TGCGCCAGCAGCCTCATACAGGGGGGAGACTATGGCTACACCTTC; d_call: TRBD1; j_call: TRBJ1-2; clone_size: once; v_call: TRBV4-1; cdr3_length: 15
cdr3_aa: CASSVGGLGGSGNEQFF; cdr3_nt: TGTGCCAGCAGCGTAGGGGGTTTAGGGGGCTCTGGCAATGAGCAGTTCTTC; d_call: TRBD1; j_call: TRBJ2-1; clone_size: .; v_call: TRBV9; cdr3_length: 17
cdr3_aa: CASSYSTGEKLFF; cdr3_nt: TGTGCCAGCAGTTACTCGACAGGTGAAAAACTGTTTTTT; d_call: .; j_call: TRBJ1-4; clone_size: once; v_call: TRBV6-5; cdr3_length: 13
cdr3_aa: CASSTGGGNYGYTF; cdr3_nt: TGTGCCAGCAGCACGGGAGGGGGCAACTATGGCTACACCTTC; d_call: TRBD1; j_call: TRBJ1-2; clone_size: .; v_call: TRBV9; cdr3_length: 14
cdr3_aa: CASSVGRTGYAGELFF; cdr3_nt: TGTGCCAGCAGCGTAGGGAGGACAGGGTACGCCGGGGAGCTGTTTTTT; d_call: TRBD1; j_call: TRBJ2-2; clone_size: .; v_call: TRBV9; cdr3_length: 16
cdr3_aa: CASSFKGAPDGYTF; cdr3_nt: TGTGCCAGCAGTTTTAAGGGGGCGCCGGATGGCTACACCTTC; d_call: TRBD1; j_call: TRBJ1-2; clone_size: .; v_call: TRBV27; cdr3_length: 14
cdr3_aa: CASSHAQGPNTGELFF; cdr3_nt: TGTGCCAGCAGCCACGCACAGGGGCCAAACACCGGGGAGCTGTTTTTT; d_call: TRBD1; j_call: TRBJ2-2; clone_size: .; v_call: TRBV5-5; cdr3_length: 16
cdr3_aa: CATSSTTGVRNSPLHF; cdr3_nt: TGTGCCACCAGCAGTACCACAGGGGTGAGGAATTCACCCCTCCACTTT; d_call: TRBD1; j_call: TRBJ1-6; clone_size: .; v_call: TRBV15; cdr3_length: 16
cdr3_aa: CASSIGRGGIDKEQYF; cdr3_nt: TGTGCCAGTAGTATAGGTCGGGGAGGGATCGATAAGGAGCAGTACTTC; d_call: TRBD2; j_call: TRBJ2-7; clone_size: .; v_call: TRBV19; cdr3_length: 16
cdr3_aa: CASRRDRVSSYEQYF; cdr3_nt: TGTGCCAGCAGGCGAGACAGGGTTAGCTCCTACGAGCAGTACTTC; d_call: TRBD1; j_call: TRBJ2-7; clone_size: once; v_call: TRBV27; cdr3_length: 15
cdr3_aa: CASSRVGTGAYNEQFF; cdr3_nt: TGTGCCAGCAGCCGAGTCGGGACAGGGGCCTACAATGAGCAGTTCTTC; d_call: TRBD1; j_call: TRBJ2-1; clone_size: .; v_call: TRBV7-8; cdr3_length: 16
cdr3_aa: CASSLGGQVDGYTF; cdr3_nt: TGTGCCAGCAGCTTAGGGGGGCAGGTTGACGGCTACACCTTC; d_call: .; j_call: TRBJ1-2; clone_size: .; v_call: TRBV7-9; cdr3_length: 14
cdr3_aa: CASSIDRTGVHEKLFF; cdr3_nt: TGTGCCAGTAGTATAGATCGGACAGGGGTGCATGAAAAACTGTTTTTT; d_call: TRBD1; j_call: TRBJ1-4; clone_size: .; v_call: TRBV19; cdr3_length: 16
cdr3_aa: CASGLVLRVVNTGELFF; cdr3_nt: TGTGCTAGTGGTTTGGTACTTCGGGTTGTGAACACCGGGGAGCTGTTTTTT; d_call: .; j_call: TRBJ2-2; clone_size: .; v_call: TRBV12-5; cdr3_length: 17
cdr3_aa: CASSLTHDREQFF; cdr3_nt: TGTGCCAGCAGCCTTACCCATGACAGAGAGCAGTTCTTC; d_call: .; j_call: TRBJ2-1; clone_size: .; v_call: TRBV5-4; cdr3_length: 13
cdr3_aa: CASSYPTTGNF; cdr3_nt: TGTGCCAGCAGTTACCCCACCACCGGTAACTTT; d_call: .; j_call: TRBJ1-6; clone_size: .; v_call: TRBV6-5; cdr3_length: 11
cdr3_aa: CASSTTRGVFGEQFF; cdr3_nt: TGTGCCAGCAGCACGACTAGGGGAGTATTTGGTGAGCAGTTCTTC; d_call: .; j_call: TRBJ2-1; clone_size: .; v_call: TRBV7-8; cdr3_length: 15
cdr3_aa: CASSPRGSNTEAFF; cdr3_nt: TGTGCCAGTAGTCCCAGGGGGTCGAACACTGAAGCTTTCTTT; d_call: TRBD1; j_call: TRBJ1-1; clone_size: .; v_call: TRBV19; cdr3_length: 14
cdr3_aa: CASSPSLSGGELFF; cdr3_nt: TGCGCCAGCAGCCCCTCACTTAGTGGCGGGGAGCTGTTTTTT; d_call: .; j_call: TRBJ2-2; clone_size: .; v_call: TRBV5-1; cdr3_length: 14
cdr3_aa: CASSLAGDRVNNEQFF; cdr3_nt: TGTGCCAGCAGCTTAGCGGGGGACAGGGTAAACAATGAGCAGTTCTTC; d_call: TRBD1; j_call: TRBJ2-1; clone_size: .; v_call: TRBV7-2; cdr3_length: 16
cdr3_aa: CASSLGPPDIQYF; cdr3_nt: TGTGCCAGCAGTTTGGGCCCTCCAGACATTCAGTACTTC; d_call: .; j_call: TRBJ2-4; clone_size: large; v_call: TRBV27; cdr3_length: 13